One sample yielded the 32 T cell receptor beta chains listed below, sequenced in a study of CDR3 diversity in severe acne (dated by TCRdb to the late 2010s). Libraries were constructed by PCR. Instrument used: Illumina HiSeq 2000. In-frame beta chains were kept once TCRdb had trimmed the public reads at Q25 with fastp and called clones with MiXCR. Each record represents a unique CDR3 protein, reported with the most common genes and DNA among its rows. The sample records roughly 100,000 distinct CDR3 sequences, more than 45% of which are singletons. The ten largest make up roughly an eighth of the sample. Sequencing was carried out using blood. The receptor source for this set is a male donor with acne.

This rearrangement joins TRBV29-1 to TRBJ2-7; maybe TRBD2 (5 bases). V lost 5 bases, J lost 5 bases, and 10 bases lay in between. Germline V gene data show CDR1 as SQVTM and CDR2 as ANQGSEA. This CDR3 spans 11 amino acids. CDR3 in amino acids: CSVTDGDEQYF. The CDR3 bases are TGCAGCGTTACCGACGGGGACGAGCAGTACTTC.

The CDR3 loop is CASSPGTSGKETQYF. The CDR3 region has the DNA TGTGCCAGCAGCCCTGGGACTAGCGGGAAAGAGACCCAGTACTTC. The chain is built from TRBV11-1 and TRBJ2-5; TRBD2 agrees at 13 bases. The CDR3 is 15 amino acids. The ends lost 5 bases at V and 3 bases at J; junction bases unmatched: 3. CDR1 and CDR2 from the germline V gene are SGHAT and FQDESV (reference sequence).

This clonotype was recorded at least ten times. This chain connects TRBV4-3 to TRBJ2-1, with D hard to call. The CDR3 sequence is 15 residues long. Trimming stripped 0 bases from V and 0 bases from J, with 6 bases between. Germline values: CDR1 LGHNA, CDR2 YSLEER. DNA for the CDR3: TGCGCCAGCAGCCAAGATCGGAGCTCCTACAATGAGCAGTTCTTC. Translating gives CASSQDRSSYNEQFF.

The sample holds many counts of this clonotype. The chain combines TRBV5-1 with TRBJ1-1, with D unresolved. CDR3 size: 13 residues. Trimming removed 5 bases at V and 0 bases at J, with 8 bases between. Per the germline V gene, CDR1 is SGHRS and CDR2 is YFSETQ. CDR3 amino acids: CASRPVLNTEAFF. CDR3 in DNA: TGCGCCAGCAGACCGGTTTTGAACACTGAAGCTTTCTTT.

The table lists this clonotype with many counts. The DNA of the CDR3 is TGTGCCAGCAGCCACGGGGGTAGGGGCAATGAGCAGTTCTTC. This gives the protein CASSHGGRGNEQFF. The chain links TRBV6-5 to TRBJ2-1, with D perhaps TRBD2 (6 bases). The CDR3 is 14 residues long. CDR1 is MNHEY, CDR2 SVGAGI, per germline. Trimming took 6 bases from V and 6 from J, leaving 15 bases between them.

This chain uses TRBV15 with TRBJ2-7, with TRBD1 matching 9 bases. From germline, CDR1 is LNHNV and CDR2 YYDKDF (reference sequence). This CDR3 has 16 amino acids. Losses at the gene ends were 3 bases for V and 2 bases for J; bases not matched to a gene: 8. As DNA, the CDR3 is TGTGCCACCAGCAGGGGGACAGGGCTTCAAGCCTACGAGCAGTACTTC. Translation: CATSRGTGLQAYEQYF. The full variable domain, completed using reference TRBV15 and TRBJ2-7, is DAMVIQNPRYQVTQFGKPVTLSCSQTLNHNVMYWYQQKSSQAPKLLFHYYDKDFNNEADTPDNFQSRRPNTSFCFLDIRSPGLGDTAMYLCATSRGTGLQAYEQYFGPGTRLTVT.

This clonotype has a single count. Germline and junction disagree at one end, which may indicate a read error. The V and J genes are TRBV19 and TRBJ1-5; D gene ambiguous. The CDR3 runs to 16 residues. Per the germline V gene, CDR1 is LNHDA and CDR2 is SQIVND (reference sequence). CDR3 in amino acids: CAGSSLRKGLWQPQHF. CDR3 DNA sequence: TGTGCCGGTAGTTCCCTCCGGAAGGGCCTCTGGCAGCCCCAGCATTTT.

The chain combines TRBV6-1 with TRBJ2-7; the match to TRBD2 covers 9 bases. CDR1 and CDR2 (germline): MNHNS, SASEGT. The J segment lost 2 bases and the V segment lost 0 bases, leaving 5 bases of the junction unmatched. The CDR3 is made up of 16 amino acids. The CDR3 bases are TGTGCCAGCAGTGAAGCTAGCGGGAGCGTCCCCTACGAGCAGTACTTC. Translating gives CASSEASGSVPYEQYF.

This clonotype was seen more than once but under ten times. V usage is TRBV12-5 and J usage is TRBJ2-1, with 11 bases identical to TRBD2. Trimming at V came to 2 bases and at J to 1 base, leaving 16 bases not matched to a gene. The CDR3 is 21 amino acids. CDR1 LGHNT and CDR2 FRNRAP come from the germline V gene. The CDR3 DNA reads TGTGCTAGTGGTTTGTCGACCACTTTAGCGGGAGGGCCTCCTTCCTACAATGAGCAGTTCTTC. Amino acids: CASGLSTTLAGGPPSYNEQFF. The whole variable domain, remainder taken from reference TRBV12-5 and TRBJ2-1, is DARVTQTPRHKVTEMGQEVTMRCQPILGHNTVFWYRQTMMQGLELLAYFRNRAPLDDSGMPKDRFSAEMPDATLATLKIQPSEPRDSAVYFCASGLSTTLAGGPPSYNEQFFGPGTRLTVL.

Ten or more counts support this clonotype. This chain joins TRBV6-4 and TRBJ1-6, with TRBD1 as a possible D gene (5 bases). V was cut by 3 bases and J by 7 bases, with 13 bases left in between. Germline V gives CDR1 MRHNA, CDR2 SNTAGT. The CDR3 has 15 residues. The CDR3 sequence is CASSDRRQPNSPLHF. The DNA for the CDR3 is TGTGCCAGCAGTGATCGGAGACAGCCAAATTCACCCCTCCACTTT.

The chain combines TRBV4-3 with TRBJ2-5; D gene ambiguous. Per germline, CDR1 LGHNA and CDR2 YSLEER. CDR3 length: 12 amino acids. Trimming left V 0 bases short and J 5 bases short, with 4 bases between. Here the CDR3 reads CASSQDWETQYF. In nucleotides, the CDR3 is TGCGCCAGCAGCCAAGATTGGGAGACCCAGTACTTC.

This clonotype appeared a single time. The CDR3: CASSKPGLAGWQETQYF. For the CDR3, the DNA is TGTGCCAGCAGCAAACCGGGACTAGCGGGATGGCAAGAGACCCAGTACTTC. V and J are TRBV7-9 and TRBJ2-5; TRBD2 aligns across 13 bases. Per the germline V gene, CDR1 is SEHNR and CDR2 is FQNEAQ (reference sequence). This CDR3 is 17 amino acids long. J lost 2 bases, V lost 5 bases, and 8 bases had no gene match.

This chain joins TRBV25-1 and TRBJ2-2; D might be TRBD2 (6 bases). Germline values: CDR1 MGHDK, CDR2 SYGVNS. V lost 6 bases and J lost 1, with 15 bases in between. The CDR3 totals 16 residues. CDR3 sequence reads: CASSRYRDLNTGELFF. DNA of the CDR3: TGTGCCAGCAGCCGGTACCGGGACTTGAACACCGGGGAGCTGTTTTTT.

This chain connects TRBV18 to TRBJ1-1, with D hard to call. V was pared by 6 bases and J by 4 bases, with 12 bases between. The CDR3 consists of 13 residues. Looked up from germline, CDR1 is KGHSH and CDR2 is LQKENI. The CDR3: CASSPDTTTEAFF. DNA of the CDR3: TGTGCCAGCTCGCCAGATACGACCACTGAAGCTTTCTTT.

The chain links TRBV7-2 to TRBJ2-7; the match to TRBD1 covers 8 bases. The CDR3 runs 15 residues. The ends lost 5 bases at V and 4 bases at J; junction bases unmatched: 10. Germline-derived CDR1 and CDR2 are SGHTA and FQGNSA. CDR3 bases: TGTGCCAGCAGCGAGCTCAGGGGGCACCGGTACGAGCAGTACTTC. This codes for CASSELRGHRYEQYF.

The CDR3 nucleotides are TGTGCCAGCAGCTTCCGCGGGATGGAGACCCAGTACTTC. This encodes CASSFRGMETQYF. The V gene is TRBV5-4, the J gene TRBJ2-5; TRBD2 might be the D (6 bases). CDR1 SGHNT and CDR2 YYREEE come from the germline V gene (reference sequence). CDR3 length: 13 amino acids. The ends were cut back, 2 bases at V and 5 bases at J, with 10 bases in the middle.

The CDR3 nucleotides read TGCGCCAGCAGCTACCGAAGGGGATCCTACGAGCAGTACTTC. Protein sequence: CASSYRRGSYEQYF. This chain connects TRBV4-1 to TRBJ2-7; a possible D gene is TRBD1 (5 bases). CDR3 size: 14 residues. The V end was cut by 5 bases, the J end by 1 base, with 12 bases between. Germline CDR1 MGHRA, CDR2 YSYEKL.

This chain joins TRBV7-2 and TRBJ2-5; 13 nucleotides agree with TRBD2. The CDR3 has 16 amino acids. Germline assignment: CDR1 SGHTA and CDR2 FQGNSA. The V segment lost 4 bases and the J segment 3 bases; nucleotides outside the gene matches: 5. The DNA for the CDR3 is TGTGCCAGCAGCTCTAGGACTAGCGGGAGAAAAGAGACCCAGTACTTC. It yields the protein CASSSRTSGRKETQYF.

The J gene is TRBJ1-1, the V gene TRBV9; TRBD1 agrees at 7 bases. The CDR3 extends over 15 amino acids. Germline V gives CDR1 SGDLS, CDR2 YYNGEE. The V and J ends lost 3 bases and 6 bases, in that order; junction bases with no gene match: 11. The CDR3 DNA reads TGTGCCAGCAGCGCGCGGGGAGGGGGCGTTTCTGAAGCTTTCTTT. It encodes CASSARGGGVSEAFF.

The V call is TRBV20-1, the J call TRBJ2-5; D is tentatively TRBD1 or TRBD2 (5 bases each). In germline, CDR1 is DFQATT, CDR2 SNEGSKA (reference sequence). The CDR3 sequence is 14 residues long. V was shortened by 6 bases and J by 6 bases, with 20 bases between the two germline ends. The CDR3 region is CSARPGTVKKTQYF. The CDR3 bases are TGCAGTGCCCGTCCCGGGACGGTGAAAAAGACCCAGTACTTC.

This clonotype was detected many times. The genes are TRBV5-1 and TRBJ2-2; 11 bases align to TRBD2. The CDR3 sequence is 15 residues long. The V and J ends lost 4 bases and 3 bases, in that order; junction bases with no gene match: 2. CDR1 and CDR2 (germline): SGHRS, YFSETQ. The CDR3 loop is CASSPGLADTGELFF. The CDR3 DNA sequence: TGCGCCAGCAGCCCGGGACTAGCGGACACCGGGGAGCTGTTTTTT.

This chain links TRBV19 with TRBJ2-3; 7 bases are shared with TRBD1. The CDR3 is 14 amino acids. After removal of 5 bases from V and 2 bases from J, the junction contained 4 bases not matched to a gene. Germline V gene data show CDR1 as LNHDA and CDR2 as SQIVND (reference sequence). CDR3 nucleotides: TGTGCCAGTAGTCCGGGACAGATCACAGATACGCAGTATTTT. It specifies CASSPGQITDTQYF.

This sequence joins TRBV13 and TRBJ2-2; 11 bases are a match to TRBD2. Germline trimming cut 5 bases from V and 6 bases from J; bases unmatched to any gene: 8. Germline V gives CDR1 PRHDT, CDR2 FYEKMQ (reference sequence). The length of the CDR3 is 16 residues. CDR3 residues: CASSPVLAGDPGELFF. CDR3 in DNA: TGTGCCAGCAGCCCCGTACTAGCGGGAGACCCCGGGGAGCTGTTTTTT.

This clonotype was found many times. V usage is TRBV7-3 and J usage is TRBJ2-2; 7 positions match TRBD1. This CDR3 is 15 amino acids long. After removal of 9 bases from V and 6 bases from J, the junction contained 13 bases not matched to a gene. Per the germline V gene, CDR1 is SGHTA and CDR2 is FQGTGA. CDR3 region: CASSQEQGVSGELFF. Written as DNA, the CDR3 is TGTGCCAGTTCTCAGGAGCAGGGGGTCTCCGGGGAGCTGTTTTTT.

This clonotype was counted ten times or more. J is TRBJ2-7 and V is TRBV6-5; no clear D gene. V shed 6 bases and J shed 0 bases, with 6 bases lying between them. Per the germline V gene, CDR1 is MNHEY and CDR2 is SVGAGI. The CDR3 has 12 amino acids. The CDR3 DNA is TGTGCCAGCAGGGAGTCCTCCTACGAGCAGTACGTC. Protein product: CASRESSYEQYV.

This clonotype turned up a few times. The rearrangement uses TRBV27 and TRBJ2-7, with 9 bases that match TRBD1. V gave up 3 bases and J gave up 5 bases; unmatched junction bases: 8. Germline V gene data show CDR1 as MNHEY and CDR2 as SMNVEV (reference sequence). The CDR3 covers 15 residues. CDR3 DNA: TGTGCCAGCAGTTTGCTCCCGGGACAGGGCGACGAGCAGTACTTC. Amino acids: CASSLLPGQGDEQYF.

This clonotype occurred many times. V usage is TRBV20-1 and J usage is TRBJ2-7; 7 bases fit TRBD2. Germline CDR1 and CDR2: DFQATT and SNEGSKA (reference sequence). The CDR3 is 14 residues long. The V segment lost 0 bases and the J segment 7 bases; nucleotides outside the gene matches: 9. CDR3 in amino acids: CSARDVREMGEQYF. CDR3 DNA: TGCAGTGCTAGAGATGTGCGGGAGATGGGGGAGCAGTACTTC.

The genes are TRBV19 and TRBJ1-2; 11 positions agree with TRBD1. Germline values: CDR1 LNHDA, CDR2 SQIVND (reference sequence). Trimming removed 10 bases from V and 1 base from J; junction bases left unmatched: 2. The CDR3 totals 13 residues. The CDR3 region is CATGTGGNYGYTF. In nucleotides, the CDR3 is TGTGCCACTGGGACAGGGGGTAACTATGGCTACACCTTC.

For this clonotype: This clone may be a read error of a much larger clone one base away. V and J are TRBV20-1 and TRBJ2-2; D may correspond to TRBD1 or TRBD2 (6 bases each). The CDR3 consists of 14 residues. The germline V gene encodes CDR1 DFQATT and CDR2 SNEGSKA (reference sequence). CDR3 sequence: CSARDWGDTRELFF. CDR3 in DNA: TGCAGTGCTAGAGATTGGGGGGACACCAGGGAGCTGTTTTTT.

This clonotype was seen ten or more times. V and J are TRBV24-1 and TRBJ2-1, with D maybe TRBD1 (5 bases). Germline CDR1 KGHDR, CDR2 SFDVKD. The CDR3 is made up of 14 amino acids. V lost 0 bases and J lost 6, with 8 bases in between. The CDR3 sequence: CATSDLRQGNEQFF. CDR3 DNA sequence: TGTGCCACCAGTGATTTGAGGCAGGGCAATGAGCAGTTCTTC.

This clonotype was seen a handful of times. This chain uses TRBV11-3 with TRBJ1-1; 8 bases agree with TRBD1. V was clipped by 2 bases and J by 5 bases; unmatched bases: 4. Germline loops: CDR1 SGHNT, CDR2 YENEEA. The CDR3 consists of 14 residues. CDR3 sequence: CASSLQGAGTEAFF. The CDR3 DNA reads TGTGCCAGCAGCTTACAGGGGGCAGGTACTGAAGCTTTCTTT.

To note about this clonotype: The limits of the CDR3 on the DNA are not certain, so only TCRdb's listed CDR3 is given. The chain couples TRBV11-2 to TRBJ2-5; the listed D gene, TRBD2, was not tested against the DNA. CDR1 is SGHAT, CDR2 FQNNGV, per germline. Ends included, the CDR3 has 21 residues. The CDR3 is CAPYFCASRTPSGRGRETQYF.